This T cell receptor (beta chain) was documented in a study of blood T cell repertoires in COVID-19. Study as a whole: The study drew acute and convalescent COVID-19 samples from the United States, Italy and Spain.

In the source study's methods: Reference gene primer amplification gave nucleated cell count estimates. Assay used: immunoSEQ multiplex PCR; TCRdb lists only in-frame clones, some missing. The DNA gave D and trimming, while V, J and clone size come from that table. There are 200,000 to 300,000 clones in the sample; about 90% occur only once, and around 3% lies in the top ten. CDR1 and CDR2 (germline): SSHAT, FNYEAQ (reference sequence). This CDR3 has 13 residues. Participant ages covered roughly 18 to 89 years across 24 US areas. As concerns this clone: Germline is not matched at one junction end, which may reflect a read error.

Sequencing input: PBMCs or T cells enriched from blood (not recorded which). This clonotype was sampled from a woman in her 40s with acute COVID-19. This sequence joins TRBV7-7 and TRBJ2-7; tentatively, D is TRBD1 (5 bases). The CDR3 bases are TGTGCTAGCAGCTTTGCGGCAGGGTCCGAGCAGTACTTC. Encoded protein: CASSFAAGSEQYF.